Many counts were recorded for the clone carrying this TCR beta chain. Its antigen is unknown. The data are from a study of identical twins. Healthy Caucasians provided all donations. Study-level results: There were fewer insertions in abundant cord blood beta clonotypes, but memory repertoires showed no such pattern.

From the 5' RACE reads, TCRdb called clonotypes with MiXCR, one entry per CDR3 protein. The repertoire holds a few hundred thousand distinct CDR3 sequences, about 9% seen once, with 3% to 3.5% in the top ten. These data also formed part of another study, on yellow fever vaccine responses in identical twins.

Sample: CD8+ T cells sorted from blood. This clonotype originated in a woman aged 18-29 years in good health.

CDR3 in DNA: TGTGCCAGCAGTTTGAGGGGGAACTATGGCTACACCTTC. Translation gives CASSLRGNYGYTF. The J gene is TRBJ1-2, the V gene TRBV27; D possibly corresponds to TRBD1 (6 bases). Trimming removed 3 bases from V and 2 bases from J, with 7 bases in between. The CDR3 is made up of 13 amino acids. CDR1 MNHEY and CDR2 SMNVEV come from the germline V gene (reference sequence).